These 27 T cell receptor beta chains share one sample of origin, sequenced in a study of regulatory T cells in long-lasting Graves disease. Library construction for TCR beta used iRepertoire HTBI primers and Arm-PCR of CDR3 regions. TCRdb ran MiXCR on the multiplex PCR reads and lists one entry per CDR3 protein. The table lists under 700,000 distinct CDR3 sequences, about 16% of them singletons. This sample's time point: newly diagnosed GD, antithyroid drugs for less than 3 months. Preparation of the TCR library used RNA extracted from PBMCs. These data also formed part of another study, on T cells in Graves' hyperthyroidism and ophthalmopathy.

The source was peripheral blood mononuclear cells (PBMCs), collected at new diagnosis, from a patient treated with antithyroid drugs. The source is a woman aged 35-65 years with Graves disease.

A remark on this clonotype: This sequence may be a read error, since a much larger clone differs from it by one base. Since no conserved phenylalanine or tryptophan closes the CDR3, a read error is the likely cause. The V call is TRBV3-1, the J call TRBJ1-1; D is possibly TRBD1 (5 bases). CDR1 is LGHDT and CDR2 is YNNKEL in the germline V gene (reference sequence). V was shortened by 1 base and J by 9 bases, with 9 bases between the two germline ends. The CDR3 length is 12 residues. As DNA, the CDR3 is TGTGCCAGCAGCCAAGCGGAGGGGAAAGCTTTCTCT. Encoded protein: CASSQAEGKAFS.

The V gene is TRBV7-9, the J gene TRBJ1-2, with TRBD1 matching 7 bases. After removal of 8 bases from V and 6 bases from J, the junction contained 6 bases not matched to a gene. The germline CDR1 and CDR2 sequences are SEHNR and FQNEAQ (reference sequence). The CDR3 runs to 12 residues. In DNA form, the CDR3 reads TGTGCCAGCCGCATCGGGACAGATGGCTACACCTTC. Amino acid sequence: CASRIGTDGYTF.

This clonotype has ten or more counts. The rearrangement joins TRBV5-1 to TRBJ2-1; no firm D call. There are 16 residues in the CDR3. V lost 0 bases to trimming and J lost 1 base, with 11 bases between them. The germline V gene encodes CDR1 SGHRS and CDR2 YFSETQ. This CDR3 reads CASSLEVFQSYNEQFF. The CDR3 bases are TGCGCCAGCAGCTTGGAGGTCTTCCAGTCCTACAATGAGCAGTTCTTC.

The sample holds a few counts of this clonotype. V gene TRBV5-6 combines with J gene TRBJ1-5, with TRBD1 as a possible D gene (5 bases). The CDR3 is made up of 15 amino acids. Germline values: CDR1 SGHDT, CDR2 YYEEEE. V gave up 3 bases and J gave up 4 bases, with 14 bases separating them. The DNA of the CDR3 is TGTGCCAGCAGCTCAAGGGCGGCAGGGAATCAGCCCCAGCATTTT. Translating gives CASSSRAAGNQPQHF. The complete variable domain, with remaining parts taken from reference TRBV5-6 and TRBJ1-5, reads DAGVTQSPTHLIKTRGQQVTLRCSPKSGHDTVSWYQQALGQGPQFIFQYYEEEERQRGNFPDRFSGHQFPNYSSELNVNALLLGDSALYLCASSSRAAGNQPQHFGDGTRLSIL.

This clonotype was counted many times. The CDR3: CASTQGANTEAFF. In DNA form, the CDR3 reads TGTGCCAGCACCCAGGGGGCTAACACTGAAGCTTTCTTT. The V call is TRBV3-1, the J call TRBJ1-1; the match to TRBD1 covers 8 bases. The germline CDR1 and CDR2 sequences are LGHDT and YNNKEL (reference sequence). V was pared by 7 bases and J by 2 bases, with 3 bases of the junction left unmatched. This CDR3 has 13 residues.

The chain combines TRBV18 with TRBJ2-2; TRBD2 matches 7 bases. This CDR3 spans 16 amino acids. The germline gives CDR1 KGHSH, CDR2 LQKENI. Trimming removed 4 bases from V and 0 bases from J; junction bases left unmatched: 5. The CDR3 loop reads CASSLSGLTNTGELFF. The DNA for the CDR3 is TGTGCCAGCTCACTCTCGGGACTAACGAACACCGGGGAGCTGTTTTTT.

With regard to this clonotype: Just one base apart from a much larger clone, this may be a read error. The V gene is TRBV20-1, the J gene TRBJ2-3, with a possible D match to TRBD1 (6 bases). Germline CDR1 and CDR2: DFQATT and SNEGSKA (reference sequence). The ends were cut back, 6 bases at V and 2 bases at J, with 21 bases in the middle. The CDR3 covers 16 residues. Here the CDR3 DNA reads TGCAGTGCCACAACCCCGACAGGACTTATCACAGATACGCAGTATTTT. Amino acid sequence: CSATTPTGLITDTQYF.

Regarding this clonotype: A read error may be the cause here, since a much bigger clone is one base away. The CDR3 is CASSPPPGGRGYTF. The CDR3 nucleotides are TGTGCCAGCAGTCCCCCTCCAGGTGGGAGAGGCTACACCTTC. The chain recombines TRBV12-3 or TRBV12-4 with TRBJ1-2; D gene unclear. Trimming took off 5 bases at V and 8 bases at J, with 18 bases between the two ends. The CDR3 consists of 14 residues.

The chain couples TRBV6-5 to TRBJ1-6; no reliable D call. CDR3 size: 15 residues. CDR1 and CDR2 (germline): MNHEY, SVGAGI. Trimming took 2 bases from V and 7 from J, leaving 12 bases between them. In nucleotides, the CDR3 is TGTGCCAGCAGTTACGTTCGGAGCGGGAATTCACCCCTCCACTTT. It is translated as CASSYVRSGNSPLHF.

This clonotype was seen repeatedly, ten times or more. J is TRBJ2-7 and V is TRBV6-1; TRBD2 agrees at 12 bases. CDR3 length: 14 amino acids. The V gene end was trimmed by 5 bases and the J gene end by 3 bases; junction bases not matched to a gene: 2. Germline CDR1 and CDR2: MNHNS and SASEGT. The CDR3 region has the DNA TGTGCCAGCAGTCGGACTAGCGGGAACTACGAGCAGTACTTC. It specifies CASSRTSGNYEQYF.

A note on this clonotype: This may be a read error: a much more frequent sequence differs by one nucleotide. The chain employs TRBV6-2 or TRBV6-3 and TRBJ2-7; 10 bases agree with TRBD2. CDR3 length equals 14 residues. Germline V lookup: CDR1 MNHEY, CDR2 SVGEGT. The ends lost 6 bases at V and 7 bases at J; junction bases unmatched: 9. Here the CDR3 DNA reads TGTGCCAGCAGCCCCGGGACTAGCGCCAATGAGCAGTACTTC. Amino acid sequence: CASSPGTSANEQYF.

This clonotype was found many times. CDR3 sequence: CASSSTASNYGYTF. CDR3 DNA sequence: TGTGCCAGCAGCTCGACCGCATCTAACTATGGCTACACCTTC. The chain couples TRBV11-2 to TRBJ1-2; D is ambiguous. The CDR3 sequence is 14 residues long. Trimming cost V 4 bases and J 0 bases, with 9 bases left between them. Germline lookup yields CDR1 SGHAT and CDR2 FQNNGV.

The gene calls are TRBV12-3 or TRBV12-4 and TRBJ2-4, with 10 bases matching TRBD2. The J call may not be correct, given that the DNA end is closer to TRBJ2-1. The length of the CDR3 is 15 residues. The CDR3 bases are TGTGCCAGCAGCCGAGCGGGAGGGCCCTCGGATGAGCAGTTCTTC. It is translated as CASSRAGGPSDEQFF.

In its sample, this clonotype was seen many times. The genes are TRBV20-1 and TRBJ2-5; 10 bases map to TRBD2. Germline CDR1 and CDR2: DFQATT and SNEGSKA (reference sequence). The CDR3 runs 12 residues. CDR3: CSHSGGLETQYF. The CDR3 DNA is TGCAGCCATAGCGGGGGGCTCGAGACCCAGTACTTC.

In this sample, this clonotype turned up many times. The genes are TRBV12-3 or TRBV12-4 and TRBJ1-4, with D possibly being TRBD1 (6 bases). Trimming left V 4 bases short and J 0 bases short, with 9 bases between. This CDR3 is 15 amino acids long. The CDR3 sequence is CASSWYRATNEKLFF. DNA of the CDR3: TGTGCCAGCAGTTGGTACAGGGCAACTAATGAAAAACTGTTTTTT.

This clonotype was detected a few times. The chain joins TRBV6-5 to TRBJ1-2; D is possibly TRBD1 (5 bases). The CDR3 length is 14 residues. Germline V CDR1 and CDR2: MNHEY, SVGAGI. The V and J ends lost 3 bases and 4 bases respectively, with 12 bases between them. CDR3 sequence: CASSYRGLIYGYTF. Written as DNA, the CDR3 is TGTGCCAGCAGTTATCGGGGACTCATCTATGGCTACACCTTC.

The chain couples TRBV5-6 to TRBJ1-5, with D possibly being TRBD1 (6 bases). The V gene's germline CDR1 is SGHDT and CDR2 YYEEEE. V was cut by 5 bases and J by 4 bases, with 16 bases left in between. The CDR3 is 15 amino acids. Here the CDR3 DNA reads TGTGCCAGCAGTAAAAACCAGGGGTGGAATCAGCCCCAGCATTTT. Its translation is CASSKNQGWNQPQHF.

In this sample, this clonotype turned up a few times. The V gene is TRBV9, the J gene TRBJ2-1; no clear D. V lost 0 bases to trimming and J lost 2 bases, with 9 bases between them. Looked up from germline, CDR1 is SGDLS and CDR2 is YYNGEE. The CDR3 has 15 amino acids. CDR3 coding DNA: TGTGCCAGCAGCGTAGAAGGCGCAGCCTACAATGAGCAGTTCTTC. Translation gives CASSVEGAAYNEQFF.

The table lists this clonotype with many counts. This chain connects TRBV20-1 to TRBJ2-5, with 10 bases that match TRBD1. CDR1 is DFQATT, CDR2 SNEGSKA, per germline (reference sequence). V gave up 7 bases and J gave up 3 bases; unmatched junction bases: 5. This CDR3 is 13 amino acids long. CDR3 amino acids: CSVTGQGKETQYF. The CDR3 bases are TGCAGTGTTACGGGACAGGGGAAAGAGACCCAGTACTTC.

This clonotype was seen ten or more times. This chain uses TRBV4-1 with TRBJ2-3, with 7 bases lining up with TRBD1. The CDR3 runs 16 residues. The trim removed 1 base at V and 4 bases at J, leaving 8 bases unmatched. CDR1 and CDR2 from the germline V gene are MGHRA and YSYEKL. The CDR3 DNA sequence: TGCGCCAGCAGCCAAGGACAGGGCTTAGGTGCAGATACGCAGTATTTT. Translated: CASSQGQGLGADTQYF.

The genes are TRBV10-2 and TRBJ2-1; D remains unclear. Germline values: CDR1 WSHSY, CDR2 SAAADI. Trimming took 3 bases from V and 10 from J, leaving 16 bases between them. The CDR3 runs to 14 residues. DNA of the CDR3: TGCGCCAGCAGTGATGAGGAGAGCCTCGGGGAGCAGTTCTTC. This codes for CASSDEESLGEQFF.

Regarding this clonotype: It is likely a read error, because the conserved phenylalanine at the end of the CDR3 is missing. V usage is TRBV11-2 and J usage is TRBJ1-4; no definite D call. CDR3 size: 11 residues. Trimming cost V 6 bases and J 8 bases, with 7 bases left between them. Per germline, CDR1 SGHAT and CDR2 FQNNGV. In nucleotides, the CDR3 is TGTGCCAGCAGTCCGCGGGAAAAACTGTTTTAT. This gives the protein CASSPREKLFY.

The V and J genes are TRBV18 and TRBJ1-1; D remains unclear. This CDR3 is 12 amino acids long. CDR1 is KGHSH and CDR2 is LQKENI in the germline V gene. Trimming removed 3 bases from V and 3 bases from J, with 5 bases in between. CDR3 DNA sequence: TGTGCCAGCTCACCCGACCACACTGAAGCTTTCTTT. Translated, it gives CASSPDHTEAFF.

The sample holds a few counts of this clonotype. The CDR3 here is CASSVDSRGTGANVLTF. The CDR3 DNA follows: TGTGCCAGCAGCGTAGACTCAAGGGGTACTGGGGCCAACGTCCTGACTTTC. The chain uses TRBV9 and TRBJ2-6, with D possibly being TRBD1 (5 bases). Trimming took 0 bases from V and 2 from J, leaving 12 bases between them. The CDR3 totals 17 residues. Germline loops: CDR1 SGDLS, CDR2 YYNGEE.

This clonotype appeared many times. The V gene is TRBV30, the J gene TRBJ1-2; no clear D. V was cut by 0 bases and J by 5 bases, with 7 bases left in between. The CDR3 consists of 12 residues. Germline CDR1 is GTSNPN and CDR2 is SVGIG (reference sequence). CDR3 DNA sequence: TGTGCCTGGAGTGTGTCAGCATATGGCTACACCTTC. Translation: CAWSVSAYGYTF. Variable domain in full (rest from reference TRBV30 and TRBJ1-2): SQTIHQWPATLVQPVGSPLSLECTVEGTSNPNLYWYRQAAGRGLQLLFYSVGIGQISSEVPQNLSASRPQDRQFILSSKKLLLSDSGFYLCAWSVSAYGYTFGSGTRLTVV.

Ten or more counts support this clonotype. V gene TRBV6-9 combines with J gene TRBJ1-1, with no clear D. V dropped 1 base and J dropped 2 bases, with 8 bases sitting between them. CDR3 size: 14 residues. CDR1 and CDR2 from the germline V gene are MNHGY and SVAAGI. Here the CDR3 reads CASSYYDINTEAFF. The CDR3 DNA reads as TGTGCCAGCAGTTATTACGACATCAACACTGAAGCTTTCTTT.

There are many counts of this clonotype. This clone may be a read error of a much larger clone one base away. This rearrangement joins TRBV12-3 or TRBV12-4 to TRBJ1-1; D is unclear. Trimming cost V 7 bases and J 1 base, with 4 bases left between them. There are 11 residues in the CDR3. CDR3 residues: CASMGNTEAFF. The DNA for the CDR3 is TGTGCCAGCATGGGGAACACTGAAGCTTTCTTT.